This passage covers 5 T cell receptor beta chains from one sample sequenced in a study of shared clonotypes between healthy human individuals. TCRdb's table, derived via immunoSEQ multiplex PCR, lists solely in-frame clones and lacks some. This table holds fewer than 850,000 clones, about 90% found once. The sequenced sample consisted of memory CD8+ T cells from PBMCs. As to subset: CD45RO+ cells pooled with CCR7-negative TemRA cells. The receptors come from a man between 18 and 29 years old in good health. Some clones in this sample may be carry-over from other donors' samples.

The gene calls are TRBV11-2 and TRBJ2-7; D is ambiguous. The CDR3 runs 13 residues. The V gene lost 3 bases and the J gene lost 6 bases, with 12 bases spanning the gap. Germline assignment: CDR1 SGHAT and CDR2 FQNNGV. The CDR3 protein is CASSLLPVFEQYF. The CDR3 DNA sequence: TGTGCCAGCAGCTTGCTTCCAGTCTTCGAGCAGTACTTC.

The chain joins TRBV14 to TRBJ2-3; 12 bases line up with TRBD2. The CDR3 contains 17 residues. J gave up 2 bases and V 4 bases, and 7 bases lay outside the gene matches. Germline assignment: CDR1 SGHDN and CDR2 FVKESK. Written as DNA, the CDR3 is TGTGCCAGCAGCCGCCGACTAGCGGGAGTGGTCACAGATACGCAGTATTTT. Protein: CASSRRLAGVVTDTQYF.

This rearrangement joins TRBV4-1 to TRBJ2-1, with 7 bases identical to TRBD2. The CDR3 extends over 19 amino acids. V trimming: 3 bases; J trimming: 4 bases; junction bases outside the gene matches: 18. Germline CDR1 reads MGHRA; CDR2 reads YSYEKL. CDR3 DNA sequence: TGCGCCAGCAGCCATCCCGAGAAGGGAGGGAGAGATTTTTACAATGAGCAGTTCTTC. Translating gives CASSHPEKGGRDFYNEQFF.

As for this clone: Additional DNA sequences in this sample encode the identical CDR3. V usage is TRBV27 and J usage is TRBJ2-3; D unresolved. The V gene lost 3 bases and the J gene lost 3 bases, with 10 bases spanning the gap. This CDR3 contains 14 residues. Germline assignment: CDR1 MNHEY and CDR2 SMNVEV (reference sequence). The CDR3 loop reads CASSFGRGTDTQYF. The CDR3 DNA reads TGTGCCAGCAGTTTCGGCCGTGGGACAGATACGCAGTATTTT.

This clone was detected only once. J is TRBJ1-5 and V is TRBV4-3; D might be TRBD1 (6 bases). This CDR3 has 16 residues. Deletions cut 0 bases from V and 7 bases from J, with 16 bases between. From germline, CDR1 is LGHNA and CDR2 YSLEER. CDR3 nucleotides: TGCGCCAGCAGCCAAGATGCATGGGGGCGCGGACAGCCCCAGCATTTT. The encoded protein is CASSQDAWGRGQPQHF.